The 4 T cell receptor beta chains below were found in one sample sequenced in a study of T cell responses to AZD1222 COVID-19 vaccine (dated by TCRdb to the early 2020s). The time point label, read with the paper, signifies: about 28 days (+/-7) after the second vaccine dose. Receptors were amplified or captured by the immunoSEQ multiplex PCR assay. Held by TCRdb, this immuneACCESS table contains in-frame sequences only and omits some clones. Under half of the omission traces to an unresolved V gene where checked; the cause of the rest is unknown. The sample contains 140,000 to 150,000 clones, 90% to 95% of them found a single time. The ten largest clones represent 3.8% of the sample. The specimen was peripheral blood, collected 28 days after the second AZD1222 dose. These receptors came from an adult who received the AZD1222 COVID-19 vaccine.

The chain is built from TRBV3-1 (or the pseudogene TRBV3-2) and TRBJ1-2, with unresolved D. V was clipped by 4 bases and J by 5 bases, with 20 bases between them. Germline CDR1 and CDR2: LGHDT and YNNKEL (reference sequence). The CDR3 contains 16 residues. DNA of the CDR3: TGTGCCAGCAGCCCTTGGGTCCCACCCGAGGAGTATGGCTACACCTTC. The encoded protein is CASSPWVPPEEYGYTF.

The V gene is TRBV6-6, the J gene TRBJ2-3, with 7 bases fitting TRBD1. Germline V gene data show CDR1 as MNHNY and CDR2 as SVGAGI (reference sequence). This CDR3 spans 13 amino acids. Trimming removed 6 bases from V and 6 bases from J; junction bases left unmatched: 6. CDR3 in DNA: TGTGCCAGCAGCCGACAGGGCCCGGATACGCAGTATTTT. It is translated as CASSRQGPDTQYF.

V and J are TRBV7-3 and TRBJ2-6; the D is unclear. V was pared by 5 bases and J by 2 bases, with 10 bases between. The CDR3 length is 15 residues. Germline assignment: CDR1 SGHTA and CDR2 FQGTGA. CDR3 residues: CASSPNTAGANVLTF. CDR3 coding DNA: TGTGCCAGCAGCCCAAATACGGCTGGGGCCAACGTCCTGACTTTC.

The rearrangement joins TRBV29-1 to TRBJ1-4; D might be TRBD1 (5 bases). CDR1 and CDR2 (germline): SQVTM, ANQGSEA. Deletions cut 7 bases from V and 2 bases from J, with 14 bases between. The CDR3 extends over 14 amino acids. CDR3 protein: CSASQGTTNEKLFF. The CDR3 nucleotides read TGCAGCGCGAGCCAGGGAACCACTAATGAAAAACTGTTTTTT.